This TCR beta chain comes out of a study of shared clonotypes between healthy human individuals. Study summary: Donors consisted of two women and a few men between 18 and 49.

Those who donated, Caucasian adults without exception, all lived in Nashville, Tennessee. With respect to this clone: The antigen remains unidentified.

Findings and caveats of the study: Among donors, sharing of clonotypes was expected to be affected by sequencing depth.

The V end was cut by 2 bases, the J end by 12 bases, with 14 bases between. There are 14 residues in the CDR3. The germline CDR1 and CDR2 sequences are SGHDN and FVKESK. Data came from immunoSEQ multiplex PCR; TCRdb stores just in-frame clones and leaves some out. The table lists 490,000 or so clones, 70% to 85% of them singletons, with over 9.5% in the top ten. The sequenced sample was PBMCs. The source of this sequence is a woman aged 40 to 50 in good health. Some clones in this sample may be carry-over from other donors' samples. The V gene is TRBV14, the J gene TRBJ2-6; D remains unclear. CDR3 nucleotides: TGTGCCAGCAGCCAATTATCCCCCAGGAGCGTCCTGACTTTC. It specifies CASSQLSPRSVLTF.